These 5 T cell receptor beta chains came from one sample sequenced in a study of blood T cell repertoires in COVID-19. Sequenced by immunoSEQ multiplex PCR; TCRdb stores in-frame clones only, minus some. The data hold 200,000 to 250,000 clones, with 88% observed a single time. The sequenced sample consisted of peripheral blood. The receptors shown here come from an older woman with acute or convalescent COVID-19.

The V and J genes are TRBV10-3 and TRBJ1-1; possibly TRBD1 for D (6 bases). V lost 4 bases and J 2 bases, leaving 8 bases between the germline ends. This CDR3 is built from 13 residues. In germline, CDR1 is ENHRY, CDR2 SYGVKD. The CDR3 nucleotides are TGTGCCATCAGTGGCAGGGGTAACACTGAAGCTTTCTTT. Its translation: CAISGRGNTEAFF.

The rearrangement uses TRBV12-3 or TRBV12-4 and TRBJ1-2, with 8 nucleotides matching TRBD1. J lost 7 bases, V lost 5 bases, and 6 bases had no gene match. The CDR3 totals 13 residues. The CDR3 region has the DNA TGTGCCAGCAGTCCTAGGACAGGGATTGGCTACACCTTC. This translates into CASSPRTGIGYTF.

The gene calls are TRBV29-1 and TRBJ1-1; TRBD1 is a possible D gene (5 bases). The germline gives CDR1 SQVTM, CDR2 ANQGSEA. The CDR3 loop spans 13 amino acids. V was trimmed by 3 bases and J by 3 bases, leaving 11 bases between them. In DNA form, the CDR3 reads TGCAGCGTTGACAGGGCCGGAGACACTGAAGCTTTCTTT. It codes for CSVDRAGDTEAFF.

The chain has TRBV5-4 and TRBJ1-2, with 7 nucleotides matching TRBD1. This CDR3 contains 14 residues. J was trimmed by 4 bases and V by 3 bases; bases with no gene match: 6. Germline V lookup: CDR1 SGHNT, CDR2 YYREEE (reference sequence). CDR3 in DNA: TGTGCCAGCAGCTCTAGGGGACAGATCTATGGCTACACCTTC. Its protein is CASSSRGQIYGYTF.

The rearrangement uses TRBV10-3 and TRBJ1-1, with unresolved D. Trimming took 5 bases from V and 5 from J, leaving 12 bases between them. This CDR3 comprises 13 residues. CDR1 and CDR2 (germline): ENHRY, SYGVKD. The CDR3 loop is CAISLLRGTEAFF. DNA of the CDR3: TGTGCCATCAGTCTCTTACGGGGTACTGAAGCTTTCTTT.